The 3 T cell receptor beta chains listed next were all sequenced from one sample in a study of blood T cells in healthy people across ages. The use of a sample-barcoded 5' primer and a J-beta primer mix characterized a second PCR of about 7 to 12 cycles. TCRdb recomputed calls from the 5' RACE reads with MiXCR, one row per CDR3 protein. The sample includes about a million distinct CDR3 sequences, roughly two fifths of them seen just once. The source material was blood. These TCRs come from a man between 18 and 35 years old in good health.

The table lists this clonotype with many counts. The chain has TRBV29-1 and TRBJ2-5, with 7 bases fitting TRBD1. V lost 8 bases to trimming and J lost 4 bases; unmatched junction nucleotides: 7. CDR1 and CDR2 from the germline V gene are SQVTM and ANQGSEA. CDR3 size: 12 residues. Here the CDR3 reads CSTLQGSETQYF. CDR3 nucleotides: TGCAGCACCTTACAGGGGTCAGAGACCCAGTACTTC.

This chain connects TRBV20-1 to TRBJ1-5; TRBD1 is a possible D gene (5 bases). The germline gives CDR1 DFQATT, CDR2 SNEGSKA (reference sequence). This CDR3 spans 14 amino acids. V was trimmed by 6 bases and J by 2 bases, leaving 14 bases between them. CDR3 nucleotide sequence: TGCAGTGCCCGGGGGGAGAAAGGCAATCAGCCCCAGCATTTT. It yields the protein CSARGEKGNQPQHF.

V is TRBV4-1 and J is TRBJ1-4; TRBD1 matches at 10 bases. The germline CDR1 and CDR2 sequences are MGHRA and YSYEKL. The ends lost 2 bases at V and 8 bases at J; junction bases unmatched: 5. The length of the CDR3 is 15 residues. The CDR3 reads CASSQWDRGAEKLFF. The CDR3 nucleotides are TGCGCCAGCAGCCAATGGGACAGGGGAGCGGAAAAACTGTTTTTT.